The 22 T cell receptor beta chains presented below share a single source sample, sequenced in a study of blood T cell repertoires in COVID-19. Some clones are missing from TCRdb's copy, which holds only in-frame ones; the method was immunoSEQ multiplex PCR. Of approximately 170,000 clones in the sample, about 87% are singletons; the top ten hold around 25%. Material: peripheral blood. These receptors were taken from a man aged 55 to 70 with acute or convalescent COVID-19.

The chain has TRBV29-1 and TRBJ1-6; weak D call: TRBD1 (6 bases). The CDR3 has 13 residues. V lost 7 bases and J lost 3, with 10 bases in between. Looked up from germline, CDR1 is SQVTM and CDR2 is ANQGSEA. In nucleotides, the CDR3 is TGCAGCGCCCGACAGGACTATAATTCACCCCTCCACTTT. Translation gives CSARQDYNSPLHF.

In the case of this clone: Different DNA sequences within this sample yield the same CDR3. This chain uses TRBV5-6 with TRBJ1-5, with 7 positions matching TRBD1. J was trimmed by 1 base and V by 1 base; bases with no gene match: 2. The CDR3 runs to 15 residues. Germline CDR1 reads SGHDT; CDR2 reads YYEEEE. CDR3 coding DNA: TGTGCCAGCAGCTTGAGGGGGCCGAGCAATCAGCCCCAGCATTTT. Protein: CASSLRGPSNQPQHF.

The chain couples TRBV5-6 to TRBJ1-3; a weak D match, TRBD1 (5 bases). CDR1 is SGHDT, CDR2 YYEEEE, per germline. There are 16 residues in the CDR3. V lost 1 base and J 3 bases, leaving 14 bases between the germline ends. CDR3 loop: CASSLHRTLGGNTIYF. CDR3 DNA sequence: TGTGCCAGCAGCTTGCACCGGACATTGGGTGGAAACACCATATATTTT.

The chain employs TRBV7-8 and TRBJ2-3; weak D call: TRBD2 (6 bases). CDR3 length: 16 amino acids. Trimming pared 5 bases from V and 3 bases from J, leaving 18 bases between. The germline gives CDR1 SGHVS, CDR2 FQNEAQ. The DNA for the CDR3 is TGTGCCAGCAGCAGGGGTTCAACAAGCGGGACAGATACGCAGTATTTT. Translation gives CASSRGSTSGTDTQYF.

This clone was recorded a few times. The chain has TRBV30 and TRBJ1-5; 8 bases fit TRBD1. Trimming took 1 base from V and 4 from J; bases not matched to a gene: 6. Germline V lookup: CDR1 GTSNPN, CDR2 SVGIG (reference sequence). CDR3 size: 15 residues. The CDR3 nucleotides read TGTGCCTGGAGTGGCCACAGGGGGTGGAATCAGCCCCAGCATTTT. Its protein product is CAWSGHRGWNQPQHF.

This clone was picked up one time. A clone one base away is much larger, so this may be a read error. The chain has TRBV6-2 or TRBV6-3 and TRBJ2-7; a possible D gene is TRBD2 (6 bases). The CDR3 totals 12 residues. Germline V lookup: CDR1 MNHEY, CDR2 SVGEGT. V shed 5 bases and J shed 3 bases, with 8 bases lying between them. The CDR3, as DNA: TGTGCCAGCAGTCCCGGGGGCTACGAGCAGTACTTC. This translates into CASSPGGYEQYF.

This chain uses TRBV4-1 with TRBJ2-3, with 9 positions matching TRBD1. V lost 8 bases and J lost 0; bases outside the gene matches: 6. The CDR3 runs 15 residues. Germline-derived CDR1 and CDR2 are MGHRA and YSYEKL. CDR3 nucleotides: TGCGCCAGCGCCAAAGGACAGGGGAGCACAGATACGCAGTATTTT. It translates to CASAKGQGSTDTQYF.

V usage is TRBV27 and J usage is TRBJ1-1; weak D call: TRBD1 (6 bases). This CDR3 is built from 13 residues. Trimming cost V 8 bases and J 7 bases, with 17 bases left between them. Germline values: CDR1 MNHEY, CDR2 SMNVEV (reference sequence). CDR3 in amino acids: CASGEVFRGEAFF. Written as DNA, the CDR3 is TGTGCCAGCGGCGAAGTTTTCAGGGGTGAAGCTTTCTTT.

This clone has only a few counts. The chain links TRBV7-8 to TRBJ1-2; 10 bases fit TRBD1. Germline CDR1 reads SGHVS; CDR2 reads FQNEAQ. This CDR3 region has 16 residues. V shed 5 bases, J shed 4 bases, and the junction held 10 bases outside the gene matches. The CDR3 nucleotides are TGTGCCAGCAGCCCGAGGGACAGGGGAGTACCCTATGGCTACACCTTC. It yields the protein CASSPRDRGVPYGYTF.

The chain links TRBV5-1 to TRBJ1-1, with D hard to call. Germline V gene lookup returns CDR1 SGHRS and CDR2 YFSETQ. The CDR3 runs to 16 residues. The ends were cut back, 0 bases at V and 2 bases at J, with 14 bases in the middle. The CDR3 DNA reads TGCGCCAGCAGCTTGGGACAAATCTTCGGAAACACTGAAGCTTTCTTT. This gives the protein CASSLGQIFGNTEAFF. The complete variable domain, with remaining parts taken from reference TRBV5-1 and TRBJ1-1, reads KAGVTQTPRYLIKTRGQQVTLSCSPISGHRSVSWYQQTPGQGLQFLFEYFSETQRNKGNFPGRFSGRQFSNSRSEMNVSTLELGDSALYLCASSLGQIFGNTEAFFGQGTRLTVV.

CDR3 DNA sequence: TGTGCCAGCAGCTCCGGGACTAGCGGGAGTGGGGAGACCCAGTACTTC. Its translation is CASSSGTSGSGETQYF. The genes are TRBV5-4 and TRBJ2-5; 14 bases are shared with TRBD2. The V and J ends lost 3 bases and 5 bases, in that order; junction bases with no gene match: 6. CDR3 length: 16 residues. Per the germline V gene, CDR1 is SGHNT and CDR2 is YYREEE (reference sequence).

The CDR3 loop reads CASSLGGSGLGNTIYF. DNA of the CDR3: TGTGCCAGCAGCTTAGGGGGCAGCGGGCTAGGAAACACCATATATTTT. The chain recombines TRBV7-9 with TRBJ1-3, with TRBD1 as a possible D gene (5 bases). V lost 1 base and J 4 bases, leaving 14 bases between the germline ends. CDR1 SEHNR and CDR2 FQNEAQ come from the germline V gene (reference sequence). The CDR3 totals 16 residues.

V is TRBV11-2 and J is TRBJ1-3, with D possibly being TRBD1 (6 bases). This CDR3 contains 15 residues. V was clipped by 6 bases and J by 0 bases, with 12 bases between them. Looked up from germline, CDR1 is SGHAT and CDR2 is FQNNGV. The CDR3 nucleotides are TGTGCCAGCAGTTGGGACATCAGCTCTGGAAACACCATATATTTT. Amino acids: CASSWDISSGNTIYF.

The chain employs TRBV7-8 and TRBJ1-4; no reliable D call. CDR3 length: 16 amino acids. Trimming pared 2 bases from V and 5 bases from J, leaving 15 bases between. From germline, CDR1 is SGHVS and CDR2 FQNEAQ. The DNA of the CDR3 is TGTGCCAGCAGCTTAAGGAGGCCGACCCTAAATGAAAAACTGTTTTTT. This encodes CASSLRRPTLNEKLFF.

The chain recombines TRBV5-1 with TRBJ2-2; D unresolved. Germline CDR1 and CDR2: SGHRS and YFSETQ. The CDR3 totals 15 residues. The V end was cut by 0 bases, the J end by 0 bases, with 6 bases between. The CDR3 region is CASSLVAANTGELFF. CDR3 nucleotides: TGCGCCAGCAGCTTGGTGGCAGCGAACACCGGGGAGCTGTTTTTT. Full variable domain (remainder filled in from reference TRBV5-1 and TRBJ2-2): KAGVTQTPRYLIKTRGQQVTLSCSPISGHRSVSWYQQTPGQGLQFLFEYFSETQRNKGNFPGRFSGRQFSNSRSEMNVSTLELGDSALYLCASSLVAANTGELFFGEGSRLTVL.

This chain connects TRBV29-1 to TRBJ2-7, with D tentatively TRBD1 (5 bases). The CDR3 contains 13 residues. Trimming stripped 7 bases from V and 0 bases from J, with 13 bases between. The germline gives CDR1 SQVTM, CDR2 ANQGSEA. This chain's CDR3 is CSARQPNSYEQYF. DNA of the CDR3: TGCAGCGCTAGACAGCCAAACTCCTACGAGCAGTACTTC.

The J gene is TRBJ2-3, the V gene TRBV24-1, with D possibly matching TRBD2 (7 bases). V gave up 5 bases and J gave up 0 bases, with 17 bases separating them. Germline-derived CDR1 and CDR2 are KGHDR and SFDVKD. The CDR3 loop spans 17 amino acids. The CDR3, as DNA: TGTGCCACCAGTGGCTGGGGGGGGGCCCATAGCACAGATACGCAGTATTTT. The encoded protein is CATSGWGGAHSTDTQYF.

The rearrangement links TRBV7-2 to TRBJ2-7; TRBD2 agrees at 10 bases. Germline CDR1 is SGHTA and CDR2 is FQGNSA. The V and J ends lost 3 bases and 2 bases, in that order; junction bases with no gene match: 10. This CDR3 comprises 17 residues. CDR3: CASSFSSSGGGAYEQYF. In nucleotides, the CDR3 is TGTGCCAGCAGCTTTTCCTCTAGCGGGGGAGGGGCCTACGAGCAGTACTTC.

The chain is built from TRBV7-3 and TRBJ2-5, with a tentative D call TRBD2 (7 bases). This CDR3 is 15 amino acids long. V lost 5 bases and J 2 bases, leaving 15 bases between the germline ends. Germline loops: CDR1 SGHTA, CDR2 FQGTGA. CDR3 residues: CASSHGLGGQETQYF. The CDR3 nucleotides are TGTGCCAGCAGCCACGGACTAGGGGGGCAAGAGACCCAGTACTTC. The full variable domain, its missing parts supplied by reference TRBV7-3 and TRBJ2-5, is GAGVSQTPSNKVTEKGKYVELRCDPISGHTALYWYRQSLGQGPEFLIYFQGTGAADDSGLPNDRFFAVRPEGSVSTLKIQRTERGDSAVYLCASSHGLGGQETQYFGPGTRLLVL.

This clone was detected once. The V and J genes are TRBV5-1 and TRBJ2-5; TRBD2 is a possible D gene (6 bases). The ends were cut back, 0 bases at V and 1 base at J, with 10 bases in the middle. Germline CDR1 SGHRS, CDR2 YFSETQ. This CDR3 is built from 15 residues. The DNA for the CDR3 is TGCGCCAGCAGCTTGGGGTCCGGGAGCCAAGAGACCCAGTACTTC. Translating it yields CASSLGSGSQETQYF.

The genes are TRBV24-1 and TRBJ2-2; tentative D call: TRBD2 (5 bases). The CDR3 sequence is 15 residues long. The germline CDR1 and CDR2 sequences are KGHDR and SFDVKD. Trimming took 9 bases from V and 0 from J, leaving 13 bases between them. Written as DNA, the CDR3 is TGTGCCACCGAGGACTCCGGATCGAACACCGGGGAGCTGTTTTTT. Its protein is CATEDSGSNTGELFF.

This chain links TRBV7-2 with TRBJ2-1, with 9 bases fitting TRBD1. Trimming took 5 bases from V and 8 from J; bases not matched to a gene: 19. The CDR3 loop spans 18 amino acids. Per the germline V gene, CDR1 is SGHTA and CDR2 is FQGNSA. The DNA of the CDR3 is TGTGCCAGCAGCCCCCCTCGTTTTTGGGACAGGGTTAACGATGAGCAGTTCTTC. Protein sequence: CASSPPRFWDRVNDEQFF.